Listed here is a single T cell receptor (beta chain). Antigen: not known. Germline CDR1 SGHRS, CDR2 YFSETQ. V was cut by 0 bases and J by 4 bases, with 7 bases left in between. The CDR3 covers 14 residues. The data belong to a study of T cell repertoires in cytomegalovirus infection. The overall study: CMV epitopes in the study were HLA-C-restricted (recently identified) and HLA-B-restricted (well studied). CMV infection together with matching HLA type was indicated by public TCR beta signatures. Study-level findings and limits: In two of eight donors, the top clonotype was HLA-C-restricted CMV-specific. The cumulative frequency of public TCR beta families distinguished individuals who carried CMV together with the relevant HLA.

MiXCR, run by TCRdb on the reads, gives a single entry per CDR3 protein. This repertoire shows 360,000 or so distinct CDR3 sequences, approximately 30% found once; its top ten account for approximately 15%. This sequence joins TRBV5-1 and TRBJ2-2; unclear D gene. Specimen: cultured PBMCs, collected from culture after CMV antigen stimulation. The receptor's source is a human donor in good health (CMV status not recorded). Some clones in this sample may be carry-over from other donors' samples. The CDR3 DNA sequence: TGCGCCAGCAGCTTGGAAGTGAGCACCGGGGAGCTGTTTTTT. Its translation: CASSLEVSTGELFF.